The subject of this entry is one TCR beta chain. Each of the donors was a healthy adult who was HIV-negative and had not had a recent acute infection or vaccination. Every donor, a Caucasian adult, lived in Nashville, Tennessee. TCRdb keeps only in-frame clones here, not all; method: immunoSEQ multiplex PCR. The sample yields under 2.5 million clones, 85% to 95% seen once. The data were taken from a study of shared clonotypes between healthy human individuals. Germline-derived CDR1 and CDR2 are SNHLY and FYNNEI. V gave up 10 bases and J gave up 0 bases; unmatched junction bases: 9. The CDR3 spans 14 residues.

The chain carries TRBV2 and TRBJ2-7; the match to TRBD2 covers 7 bases. This TCR derives from a man aged 18-30 years in good health. Some clones in this sample may be carry-over from other donors' samples. Sequencing input: naive CD4+ T cells from PBMCs. Subset denoted: CD45RA+ positively selected. This chain's CDR3 is CAINPGTNSYEQYF. The CDR3 DNA reads TGTGCCATCAACCCCGGGACTAACTCCTACGAGCAGTACTTC. Combining the CDR3 with reference TRBV2 and TRBJ2-7 gives the whole variable domain EPEVTQTPSHQVTQMGQEVILRCVPISNHLYFYWYRQILGQKVEFLVSFYNNEISEKSEIFDDQFSVERPDGSNFTLKIRSTKLEDSAMYFCAINPGTNSYEQYFGPGTRLTVT.